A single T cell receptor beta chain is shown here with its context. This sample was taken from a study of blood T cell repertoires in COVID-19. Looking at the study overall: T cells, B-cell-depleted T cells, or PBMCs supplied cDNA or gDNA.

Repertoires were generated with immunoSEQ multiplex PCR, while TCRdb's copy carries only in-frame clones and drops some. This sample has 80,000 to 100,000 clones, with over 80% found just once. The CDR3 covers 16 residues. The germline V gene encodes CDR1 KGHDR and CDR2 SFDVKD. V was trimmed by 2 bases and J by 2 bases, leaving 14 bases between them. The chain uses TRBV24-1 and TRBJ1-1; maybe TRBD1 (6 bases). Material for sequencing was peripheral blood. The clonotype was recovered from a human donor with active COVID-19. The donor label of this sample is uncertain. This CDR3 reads CATSDSGGADNTEAFF. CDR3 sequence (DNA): TGTGCCACCAGTGATTCTGGGGGGGCGGATAACACTGAAGCTTTCTTT.